This T cell receptor (beta chain) was documented in a study of technical replicates of blood from a handful of donors. This CDR3 comprises 14 residues. CDR1 is SGHRS and CDR2 is YFSETQ in the germline V gene. Trimming cost V 1 base and J 5 bases; bases outside gene matches: 3. Sequencing used immunoSEQ multiplex PCR; TCRdb keeps in-frame clones, though not all of them. Here the sample spans about 71,000 clones, 88% being singletons. Sequenced sample: PBMCs. The sequence was obtained from a human donor in good health. Some clones in this sample may be carry-over from other donors' samples. The gene calls are TRBV5-1 and TRBJ1-5; 7 bases fit TRBD1. CDR3 sequence reads: CASSLTGEYQPQHF. In nucleotides, the CDR3 is TGCGCCAGCAGCTTGACAGGGGAGTATCAGCCCCAGCATTTT.